This T cell receptor beta chain was recovered during a study of cytomegalovirus exposure and HLA in healthy donors. Notes on the study in general: TCR beta sequences reportedly predicted most subjects' HLA-A and HLA-B alleles accurately. V- and J-gene trimming of TCR beta was linked (in a later analysis) to a missense DCLRE1C variant.

Both 60 Vbeta primers and 13 Jbeta primers went into the PCR. Clones were read by immunoSEQ multiplex PCR, and TCRdb kept only the in-frame ones, dropping some. The sample has approximately 200,000 clones, approximately 78% seen once. Concerning this clone itself: Its antigen is currently unknown.

This CDR3 contains 14 residues. Germline V gene sequence: CDR1 SGHTA, CDR2 FQGNSA. V lost 1 base, J lost 4 bases, and 3 bases stayed unmatched. V and J are TRBV7-2 and TRBJ2-7, with 8 positions matching TRBD1. This TCR derives from a woman aged 45 to 65 in good health and CMV-seropositive. The sequencing sample was made of PBMCs. CDR3 residues: CASSLGTGRYEQYF. The CDR3 DNA reads as TGTGCCAGCAGCTTAGGGACAGGGCGGTACGAGCAGTACTTC.